The entry below gives a single TCR beta chain sequence along with its context. No antigen is known for it. Peripheral blood was collected from the related graft donor on the marrow donation day. This entry is derived from a study of T cells after posttransplantation cyclophosphamide. Findings and caveats of the study: TRB overlap between skin or GI tissue T cells and blood was limited.

The CDR3 extends over 16 amino acids. CDR1 is SGHNT, CDR2 YYREEE, per germline (reference sequence). The ends were cut back, 4 bases at V and 0 bases at J, with 15 bases in the middle. Sequencing was performed with immunoSEQ multiplex PCR; in TCRdb, only in-frame clones are kept and a portion is missing. The data hold under 75,000 clones, with 85% to 95% observed a single time. The clonotype was recovered from a woman in her twenties or thirties in good health and a related stem cell transplant donor. Sample: PBMCs. V and J are TRBV5-4 and TRBJ2-3; a possible D gene is TRBD1 (5 bases). The CDR3 loop is CASSPTQGESTDTQYF. DNA for the CDR3: TGTGCCAGCAGCCCGACCCAGGGCGAGAGCACAGATACGCAGTATTTT.